Sample share makes the clone carrying this T cell receptor beta chain medium-sized (0.01 to 0.1%). The V gene's germline CDR1 is MNHEY and CDR2 SVGEGT. Trimming removed 6 bases at V and 6 bases at J, with 15 bases between. CDR3 size: 13 residues. All patients, having had no prior chemotherapy, radiotherapy or other malignancies, were node-negative on CT and PET/CT. The blood draw at each of two time points yielded about 6 milliliters of peripheral blood. The data are from a study of prognosis after radiotherapy for stage I lung cancer. The authors amplified TCR beta CDR3 from genomic DNA using two-round multiplex PCR. Used in first-round PCR were primers specific to each TRBV and TRBJ gene. TCRdb recomputed calls from the multiplex PCR reads with MiXCR, one row per CDR3 protein. The sample has fewer than 25,000 distinct CDR3 sequences; around 55% are singletons.

The clonotype originates from a donor over 45 with non-small cell lung cancer. The source was PBMCs, collected before or after stereotactic body radiation therapy (not recorded which). The genes are TRBV6-2 or TRBV6-3 and TRBJ2-7; a weak D match, TRBD2 (6 bases). The CDR3 protein is CASSPGGGSEQYF. The CDR3 DNA is TGTGCCAGCAGCCCCGGAGGAGGGTCCGAGCAGTACTTC.